These 9 T cell receptor beta chains share one sample of origin, sequenced in a study of shared clonotypes between healthy human individuals. Profiled with immunoSEQ multiplex PCR; TCRdb holds only in-frame clones, not every one. This table holds a few million clones, approximately 93% found once. Material for sequencing was naive CD4+ T cells from PBMCs. Stated subset: CD45RA+ positively selected. These receptors were obtained from a man between 18 and 29 years old in good health. Some clones in this sample may be carry-over from other donors' samples.

The V gene is TRBV11-2, the J gene TRBJ1-4; D is unresolved. Germline V gene data show CDR1 as SGHAT and CDR2 as FQNNGV. V was cut by 3 bases and J by 8 bases, with 10 bases left in between. The CDR3 extends over 13 amino acids. The CDR3 nucleotides read TGTGCCAGCAGCTTGGTGCAATCGGAAAAACTGTTTTTT. This codes for CASSLVQSEKLFF.

The gene calls are TRBV30 and TRBJ2-4; possible D gene TRBD2, 7 bases. Per germline, CDR1 GTSNPN and CDR2 SVGIG (reference sequence). V lost 3 bases and J lost 15, with 21 bases in between. CDR3 size: 13 residues. Here the CDR3 reads CAWSARGGTYPYF. Written as DNA, the CDR3 is TGTGCCTGGAGCGCGAGGGGGGGGACCTATCCGTACTTC.

The chain carries TRBV5-4 and TRBJ2-5; 9 bases are a match to TRBD1. V lost 4 bases and J lost 5; bases outside the gene matches: 9. This CDR3 is built from 15 residues. The germline CDR1 and CDR2 sequences are SGHNT and YYREEE (reference sequence). The CDR3, as DNA: TGTGCCAGCAGCGACCGGACCGGACAGGGGGAGACCCAGTACTTC. Translated, it gives CASSDRTGQGETQYF.

This chain joins TRBV5-1 and TRBJ2-3, with 13 bases matching TRBD2. V was clipped by 5 bases and J by 6 bases; unmatched bases: 6. The CDR3 is 15 residues long. Germline CDR1 is SGHRS and CDR2 is YFSETQ. The CDR3 bases are TGCGCCAGCAGTTATGGACTAGCGGGAGATGATACGCAGTATTTT. It yields the protein CASSYGLAGDDTQYF.

This clone appeared once. V is TRBV6-5 and J is TRBJ1-2; D unclear. The CDR3 is made up of 13 amino acids. Trimming took off 2 bases at V and 3 bases at J, with 7 bases between the two ends. CDR1 is MNHEY and CDR2 is SVGAGI in the germline V gene. CDR3 amino acids: CASSYGLYYGYTF. The CDR3 nucleotides read TGTGCCAGCAGTTACGGACTCTACTATGGCTACACCTTC.

The chain links TRBV4-2 to TRBJ2-2, with 7 bases identical to TRBD2. Per the germline V gene, CDR1 is LGHNA and CDR2 is YNFKEQ. The CDR3 contains 18 residues. V dropped 3 bases and J dropped 3; count of bases not matched to a gene: 13. The CDR3 DNA sequence: TGTGCCAGCAGCCATGGAACAAGCGGGGCGGAGGACACCGGGGAGCTGTTTTTT. Protein sequence: CASSHGTSGAEDTGELFF.

V gene TRBV4-1 combines with J gene TRBJ2-2, with TRBD1 as a possible D gene (5 bases). Trimming took off 1 base at V and 0 bases at J, with 15 bases between the two ends. CDR1 MGHRA and CDR2 YSYEKL come from the germline V gene. The CDR3 runs 18 residues. The CDR3 coding sequence is TGCGCCAGCAGCCAAGTTGTGATAGGGGCCGCGAACACCGGGGAGCTGTTTTTT. Amino acid sequence: CASSQVVIGAANTGELFF.

V is TRBV6-1 and J is TRBJ1-2, with 10 positions matching TRBD1. The CDR3 runs 14 residues. Trimming cost V 4 bases and J 2 bases; bases outside gene matches: 1. Looked up from germline, CDR1 is MNHNS and CDR2 is SASEGT. The CDR3 loop is CASSGQGANYGYTF. The CDR3 region has the DNA TGTGCCAGCAGTGGACAGGGGGCGAACTATGGCTACACCTTC.

This chain uses TRBV27 with TRBJ1-1; 8 bases fit TRBD1. V was clipped by 6 bases and J by 3 bases; unmatched bases: 0. The V gene's germline CDR1 is MNHEY and CDR2 SMNVEV (reference sequence). CDR3 length: 12 residues. The CDR3 sequence is CASRDRDTEAFF. In DNA form, the CDR3 reads TGTGCCAGCAGGGACAGGGACACTGAAGCTTTCTTT.